This passage covers 18 T cell receptor beta chains from one sample sequenced in a study of identical twins. Each CDR3 protein is one row after TCRdb ran MiXCR on the 5' RACE reads. Of hundreds of thousands of distinct CDR3 sequences in the sample, about 7.3% are singletons; the top ten hold approximately 3.7%. These data were also reused for a study on yellow fever vaccine responses in identical twins.

Sequenced: memory (CD45RO+) T cells sorted from blood. The receptors stem from a woman younger than 35 in good health.

This clonotype was detected ten times or more. This rearrangement joins TRBV14 to TRBJ2-3; a weak D match, TRBD1 (5 bases). V lost 2 bases and J lost 1, with 7 bases in between. CDR3 length: 14 amino acids. Germline values: CDR1 SGHDN, CDR2 FVKESK. Here the CDR3 DNA reads TGTGCCAGCAGCCAAAGCAGGGGCACAGATACGCAGTATTTT. Translation: CASSQSRGTDTQYF.

The rearrangement joins TRBV7-9 to TRBJ1-6; D unresolved. The CDR3 sequence is 16 residues long. Germline lookup yields CDR1 SEHNR and CDR2 FQNEAQ (reference sequence). Trimming stripped 1 base from V and 6 bases from J, with 13 bases between. As DNA, the CDR3 is TGTGCCAGCAGCTTAGAGAGGGTCGGTGTTAATTCACCCCTCCACTTT. The encoded protein is CASSLERVGVNSPLHF.

This clonotype came up many times. The chain recombines TRBV3-1 with TRBJ1-2, with a weak D call TRBD1 (6 bases). V was cut by 1 base and J by 7 bases, with 13 bases left in between. CDR1 and CDR2 from the germline V gene are LGHDT and YNNKEL (reference sequence). This CDR3 comprises 14 residues. The CDR3 spells CASSQVRGPLGYTF. The DNA for the CDR3 is TGTGCCAGCAGCCAAGTGCGGGGGCCGCTTGGCTACACCTTC.

This clonotype was picked up a small number of times. This rearrangement joins TRBV3-1 to TRBJ2-2; either TRBD1 or TRBD2 may supply D (5 bases each). Germline CDR1 and CDR2: LGHDT and YNNKEL (reference sequence). There are 15 residues in the CDR3. V was clipped by 3 bases and J by 5 bases, with 13 bases between them. For the CDR3, the DNA is TGTGCCAGCAGCCAGGGTTTTGGGGGTACCGGGGAGCTGTTTTTT. It is translated as CASSQGFGGTGELFF.

This clonotype was observed at least ten times. This rearrangement joins TRBV6-1 to TRBJ1-1; TRBD1 might be the D (5 bases). This CDR3 spans 13 amino acids. CDR1 is MNHNS, CDR2 SASEGT, per germline. Trimming shortened V by 7 bases and J by 5 bases, and 14 bases separated the two germline ends. The CDR3, as DNA: TGTGCCAGCACCCAACGGGGGTCAACTGAAGCTTTCTTT. Its translation: CASTQRGSTEAFF.

This chain links TRBV7-2 with TRBJ2-7, with 16 positions matching TRBD2. Germline V gives CDR1 SGHTA, CDR2 FQGNSA. With V trimmed by 5 bases and J by 12 bases, 10 bases remained unmatched. The CDR3 consists of 15 residues. CDR3 DNA sequence: TGTGCCAGCAGCCCTCCGCCGGGACTAGCGGGAGGGTTGTACTTC. It specifies CASSPPPGLAGGLYF.

This clonotype has ten or more counts. The rearrangement links TRBV10-3 to TRBJ2-3; 9 positions match TRBD2. This CDR3 comprises 14 residues. CDR1 and CDR2 (germline): ENHRY, SYGVKD. The trim removed 4 bases at V and 3 bases at J, leaving 2 bases unmatched. CDR3 sequence reads: CAISVLAGTDTQYF. The CDR3 DNA reads as TGTGCCATCAGTGTCCTAGCGGGGACAGATACGCAGTATTTT.

This clonotype was observed a few times. This rearrangement joins TRBV5-1 to TRBJ2-2, with 10 positions matching TRBD2. The trim removed 6 bases at V and 4 bases at J, leaving 12 bases unmatched. The CDR3 has 17 residues. From germline, CDR1 is SGHRS and CDR2 YFSETQ. This CDR3 is CASTIAGGTVFTGELFF. The CDR3 region has the DNA TGCGCCAGCACGATAGCGGGGGGCACAGTTTTCACCGGGGAGCTGTTTTTT.

This clonotype appeared a few times. The CDR3 loop is CASSLDGLAGGFSYEQYF. The CDR3 nucleotides read TGTGCCAGCAGCTTAGACGGACTAGCGGGAGGGTTCTCCTACGAGCAGTACTTC. The rearrangement links TRBV11-1 to TRBJ2-7; 15 bases align to TRBD2. The germline gives CDR1 SGHAT, CDR2 FQDESV (reference sequence). The CDR3 covers 18 residues. V gave up 1 base and J gave up 0 bases; unmatched junction bases: 4.

The sample holds many counts of this clonotype. This chain connects TRBV5-1 to TRBJ1-2; 10 nucleotides agree with TRBD1. Germline CDR1 reads SGHRS; CDR2 reads YFSETQ. This CDR3 comprises 14 residues. The V and J ends lost 4 bases and 3 bases, in that order; junction bases with no gene match: 3. In nucleotides, the CDR3 is TGCGCCAGCAGCGTGACAGGGGGCGACTATGGCTACACCTTC. This encodes CASSVTGGDYGYTF.

The chain has TRBV24-1 and TRBJ2-3; D tentatively reads TRBD1 or TRBD2 (6 bases each). The CDR3 has 18 amino acids. V lost 3 bases, J lost 4 bases, and 22 bases lay in between. Germline V lookup: CDR1 KGHDR, CDR2 SFDVKD. In DNA, the CDR3 is TGTGCCACCAGTGATCCCGAGGGGGACAAGGGGGGCGCAGATACGCAGTATTTT. Protein sequence: CATSDPEGDKGGADTQYF.

Ten or more counts support this clonotype. The V and J genes are TRBV7-2 and TRBJ2-1; no definite D call. The germline V gene encodes CDR1 SGHTA and CDR2 FQGNSA. Trimming shortened V by 3 bases and J by 10 bases, and 7 bases separated the two germline ends. The CDR3 contains 11 residues. DNA of the CDR3: TGTGCCAGCAGCTTTGTAATAGAGCAGTTCTTC. Its translation: CASSFVIEQFF.

The V and J genes are TRBV20-1 and TRBJ1-1; D may be TRBD1 (6 bases). The CDR3 length is 12 residues. The V gene lost 6 bases and the J gene lost 6 bases, with 14 bases spanning the gap. CDR1 DFQATT and CDR2 SNEGSKA come from the germline V gene (reference sequence). The CDR3 coding sequence is TGCAGTGCCCCCAAGGGGGGACCTGAAGCTTTCTTT. Protein: CSAPKGGPEAFF.

This clonotype was detected ten times or more. The V and J genes are TRBV18 and TRBJ2-1; tentatively, D is TRBD2 (6 bases). This CDR3 comprises 15 residues. Trimming left V 1 base short and J 7 bases short, with 14 bases between. Germline CDR1 is KGHSH and CDR2 is LQKENI. The CDR3 loop is CASSPRTGGTNEQFF. The CDR3 DNA sequence: TGTGCCAGCTCACCACGGACTGGAGGGACTAATGAGCAGTTCTTC.

The V gene is TRBV10-3, the J gene TRBJ2-7, with 8 positions matching TRBD2. The CDR3 runs 14 residues. Germline V gene data show CDR1 as ENHRY and CDR2 as SYGVKD. The junction had 3 bases not matched to a gene; V was cut back by 1 base and J by 4 bases. The CDR3 nucleotides read TGTGCCATCAGTGAGTTGGGCGGGGGGTACGAGCAGTACGTC. Translating gives CAISELGGGYEQYV.

This clonotype was recorded many times. The chain recombines TRBV4-2 with TRBJ2-2; 8 bases line up with TRBD1. The CDR3 is 16 amino acids. With 4 bases clipped from V and 5 bases from J, the junction kept 9 bases outside the gene matches. Germline loops: CDR1 LGHNA, CDR2 YNFKEQ. The CDR3 DNA reads as TGTGCCAGCAGCCCAGAAGGACAGGGTGGGACCGGGGAGCTGTTTTTT. Its translation: CASSPEGQGGTGELFF.

The sample holds a few counts of this clonotype. J is TRBJ1-1 and V is TRBV6-1; 10 bases map to TRBD1. The CDR3 runs 15 residues. The V gene end was trimmed by 6 bases and the J gene end by 4 bases; junction bases not matched to a gene: 8. Germline CDR1 MNHNS, CDR2 SASEGT. The CDR3, as DNA: TGTGCCAGCAGATTTGGACAGGGGGTATCCACTGAAGCTTTCTTT. Amino acid sequence: CASRFGQGVSTEAFF.

The sample holds a few counts of this clonotype. J is TRBJ1-1 and V is TRBV7-9; TRBD1 aligns across 11 bases. Trimming cost V 6 bases and J 3 bases; bases outside gene matches: 6. CDR3 length: 15 amino acids. Germline V gene lookup returns CDR1 SEHNR and CDR2 FQNEAQ (reference sequence). CDR3: CASRPRTGGDTEAFF. In DNA form, the CDR3 reads TGTGCCAGCAGACCAAGGACAGGGGGCGACACTGAAGCTTTCTTT.